This passage covers 20 T cell receptor beta chains from one sample sequenced in a study of T cells after yellow fever vaccination. TCRdb re-called the 5' RACE reads through MiXCR, storing one row per CDR3 protein. Of 140,000 to 150,000 distinct CDR3 sequences listed, 6.6% were seen once; the top ten hold approximately 0.64%. Sample: CD4+ T cells sorted from PBMCs, taken 10 days after the yellow fever booster vaccination. These receptors came from a man aged 25 to 40 who received the YFV17D yellow fever vaccine.

Ten or more counts support this clonotype. V and J are TRBV29-1 and TRBJ2-7; D possibly matches TRBD1 or TRBD2 (5 bases each). V was clipped by 3 bases and J by 3 bases, with 9 bases between them. Germline values: CDR1 SQVTM, CDR2 ANQGSEA. This CDR3 contains 12 residues. The DNA for the CDR3 is TGCAGCGTTGAGGGACGGGACTACGAGCAGTACTTC. Translation gives CSVEGRDYEQYF.

V gene TRBV20-1 combines with J gene TRBJ2-4, with TRBD2 matching over 9 bases. There are 15 residues in the CDR3. The germline CDR1 and CDR2 sequences are DFQATT and SNEGSKA (reference sequence). V was pared by 5 bases and J by 3 bases, with 8 bases of the junction left unmatched. CDR3 coding DNA: TGCAGTGCTCCCGGGGCGGGAGGGGTCAAAAACATTCAGTACTTC. Its protein product is CSAPGAGGVKNIQYF.

This clonotype was seen many times. The chain joins TRBV4-3 to TRBJ2-1; D unresolved. In germline, CDR1 is LGHNA, CDR2 YSLEER. The CDR3 totals 14 residues. Trimming shortened V by 2 bases and J by 5 bases, and 10 bases separated the two germline ends. CDR3 bases: TGCGCCAGCAGCCAATCGGCCCTCCACAATGAGCAGTTCTTC. Its protein is CASSQSALHNEQFF.

This clonotype has at least ten counts. This sequence joins TRBV27 and TRBJ2-1, with TRBD1 identical over 9 bases. The germline V gene has CDR1 MNHEY and CDR2 SMNVEV (reference sequence). V trimming: 6 bases; J trimming: 1 base; junction bases outside the gene matches: 4. CDR3 length: 15 residues. The CDR3 DNA is TGTGCCAGCAGACCCGGGACAGGGTCCTACAATGAGCAGTTCTTC. Protein: CASRPGTGSYNEQFF.

CDR3: CASSLDRSSPSYTF. The CDR3 DNA reads as TGCGCCAGCAGCCTGGACAGGTCCAGCCCTAGCTACACCTTC. The chain combines TRBV10-1 with TRBJ1-2; 7 bases are a match to TRBD1. The CDR3 covers 14 residues. Germline V gives CDR1 WNHNN, CDR2 SYGVQD (reference sequence). The V segment lost 6 bases and the J segment 9 bases; nucleotides outside the gene matches: 13.

This clonotype was detected many times. The chain couples TRBV15 to TRBJ1-2, with D possibly matching TRBD1 (6 bases). This CDR3 contains 15 residues. V lost 0 bases, J lost 8 bases, and 16 bases lay in between. Germline CDR1 reads LNHNV; CDR2 reads YYDKDF (reference sequence). Here the CDR3 DNA reads TGTGCCACCAGCAGAGATAAGGCAGGGGTAGGCGGCTACACCTTC. Translation gives CATSRDKAGVGGYTF.

The chain links TRBV5-4 to TRBJ2-1, with 9 bases fitting TRBD2. Germline values: CDR1 SGHNT, CDR2 YYREEE (reference sequence). V shed 0 bases and J 6 bases; nucleotides not matched to a gene: 4. The CDR3 covers 15 residues. The DNA for the CDR3 is TGTGCCAGCAGCTTGGTTGCGGGAGGGCCCAATGAGCAGTTCTTC. Protein: CASSLVAGGPNEQFF. Complete variable domain (other parts from reference TRBV5-4 and TRBJ2-1): ETGVTQSPTHLIKTRGQQVTLRCSSQSGHNTVSWYQQALGQGPQFIFQYYREEENGRGNFPPRFSGLQFPNYSSELNVNALELDDSALYLCASSLVAGGPNEQFFGPGTRLTVL.

The chain joins TRBV29-1 to TRBJ1-3; D gene uncertain. The CDR3 has 12 amino acids. Trimming took off 5 bases at V and 4 bases at J, with 9 bases between the two ends. The germline V gene has CDR1 SQVTM and CDR2 ANQGSEA. The CDR3 region is CSVLGSGNTIYF. The CDR3 DNA follows: TGCAGCGTTCTGGGCTCCGGAAACACCATATATTTT. Based on the CDR3 plus reference TRBV29-1 and TRBJ1-3, the full variable domain is SAVISQKPSRDICQRGTSLTIQCQVDSQVTMMFWYRQQPGQSLTLIATANQGSEATYESGFVIDKFPISRPNLTFSTLTVSNMSPEDSSIYLCSVLGSGNTIYFGEGSWLTVV.

The table lists this clonotype with a few counts. A much larger clone lies one base from this, so it may be a read error. The J gene is TRBJ2-5, the V gene TRBV28; 13 positions agree with TRBD2. The CDR3 spans 18 residues. Germline loops: CDR1 MDHEN, CDR2 SYDVKM. With 7 bases clipped from V and 1 base from J, the junction kept 12 bases outside the gene matches. CDR3 in amino acids: CASITAAGLAGSQETQYF. CDR3 nucleotides: TGTGCCAGCATAACTGCTGCGGGACTAGCGGGATCCCAAGAGACCCAGTACTTC.

J is TRBJ2-1 and V is TRBV11-3; 10 bases line up with TRBD2. Looked up from germline, CDR1 is SGHNT and CDR2 is YENEEA. The V gene end was trimmed by 2 bases and the J gene end by 6 bases; junction bases not matched to a gene: 7. The CDR3 spans 16 residues. The CDR3: CASSLRSSGGFNEQFF. The CDR3 DNA reads TGTGCCAGCAGCTTAAGGTCTAGCGGGGGCTTCAATGAGCAGTTCTTC.

This clonotype was detected a few times. The chain carries TRBV30 and TRBJ2-2; 7 positions agree with TRBD2. The germline V gene encodes CDR1 GTSNPN and CDR2 SVGIG (reference sequence). This CDR3 spans 15 amino acids. Trimming cost V 0 bases and J 0 bases; bases outside gene matches: 1. The CDR3 DNA follows: TGTGCCTGGAGTGTAAGCGGGGCGAACACCGGGGAGCTGTTTTTT. Translation gives CAWSVSGANTGELFF.

On this clonotype: A read error may be the cause here, since a much bigger clone is one base away. The chain joins TRBV3-1 to TRBJ1-1, with D unresolved. Per the germline V gene, CDR1 is LGHDT and CDR2 is YNNKEL (reference sequence). The CDR3 extends over 14 amino acids. CDR3 protein: CACSQGRSGGEAFF. The CDR3 region has the DNA TGTGCCTGCAGCCAAGGTCGTTCGGGTGGTGAAGCTTTCTTT.

This clonotype was observed a few times. The V call is TRBV28, the J call TRBJ1-1; D is undetermined. CDR3 length equals 14 residues. The germline V gene has CDR1 MDHEN and CDR2 SYDVKM. Trimming stripped 2 bases from V and 8 bases from J, with 15 bases between. The CDR3 protein is CASSLPIGWAEAFF. The DNA for the CDR3 is TGTGCCAGCAGTTTACCGATAGGGTGGGCAGAAGCTTTCTTT.

The rearrangement uses TRBV29-1 and TRBJ2-1; 10 bases fit TRBD2. Germline assignment: CDR1 SQVTM and CDR2 ANQGSEA. This CDR3 spans 14 amino acids. J was trimmed by 5 bases and V by 7 bases; bases with no gene match: 8. The CDR3 loop reads CSAPLAGANNEQFF. CDR3 bases: TGCAGCGCCCCCCTAGCGGGAGCGAACAATGAGCAGTTCTTC.

This clonotype was counted at least ten times. V usage is TRBV5-1 and J usage is TRBJ1-4; no firm D call. The CDR3 is made up of 16 amino acids. In germline, CDR1 is SGHRS, CDR2 YFSETQ. Trimming shortened V by 1 base and J by 0 bases, and 10 bases separated the two germline ends. This CDR3 reads CASSLTAGPTNEKLFF. The CDR3 region has the DNA TGCGCCAGCAGCTTGACGGCCGGGCCAACTAATGAAAAACTGTTTTTT.

The table lists this clonotype with many counts. The rearrangement links TRBV4-3 to TRBJ2-3, with no clear D. Germline assignment: CDR1 LGHNA and CDR2 YSLEER. The CDR3 runs to 14 residues. V was cut by 4 bases and J by 2 bases, with 10 bases left in between. The chain's CDR3 is CASSPSFFTDTQYF. CDR3 DNA: TGCGCCAGCAGCCCCTCCTTCTTCACAGATACGCAGTATTTT.

This clonotype was counted at least ten times. This sequence joins TRBV20-1 and TRBJ1-5; D is uncertain. This CDR3 comprises 15 residues. The germline V gene has CDR1 DFQATT and CDR2 SNEGSKA (reference sequence). The V gene lost 0 bases and the J gene lost 3 bases, with 12 bases spanning the gap. The CDR3 region has the DNA TGCAGTGCTAGAGAATGGGGAGGGTACAATCAGCCCCAGCATTTT. Translating gives CSAREWGGYNQPQHF.

At least ten counts were recorded for this clonotype. The rearrangement uses TRBV28 and TRBJ2-7; tentatively, D is TRBD1 or TRBD2 (6 bases each). V was trimmed by 5 bases and J by 12 bases, leaving 23 bases between them. CDR1 and CDR2 (germline): MDHEN, SYDVKM. The CDR3 runs 14 residues. CDR3 nucleotide sequence: TGTGCCAGCAGTCTTGGGGGGTCAGGGGAGACTTGGTACTTC. It yields the protein CASSLGGSGETWYF.

This clonotype was counted many times. The chain joins TRBV20-1 to TRBJ2-3; a weak D match, TRBD2 (6 bases). Germline V lookup: CDR1 DFQATT, CDR2 SNEGSKA (reference sequence). The CDR3 has 13 residues. V was pared by 0 bases and J by 4 bases, with 8 bases between. For the CDR3, the DNA is TGCAGTGCTAGAGAAGGGGAGGCAGATACGCAGTATTTT. Translation: CSAREGEADTQYF.

This clonotype was seen at least ten times. This CDR3 is CASSLVSANEQFF. DNA of the CDR3: TGTGCCAGCAGCTTGGTCTCCGCCAATGAGCAGTTCTTC. The J gene is TRBJ2-1, the V gene TRBV5-6; D uncertain. The CDR3 contains 13 residues. The V gene lost 0 bases and the J gene lost 6 bases, with 7 bases spanning the gap. Germline CDR1 SGHDT, CDR2 YYEEEE.